One T cell receptor (beta chain) is described in this entry. Its target is not known. The entry originates in a study of T cell responses to AZD1222 COVID-19 vaccine. Some clones are missing from TCRdb's copy, which holds only in-frame ones; the method was immunoSEQ multiplex PCR. The sample has around 200,000 clones, approximately 94% seen once. Findings and caveats of the study: Repertoire samples came only from after the peak T cell response. Among the donors, most were white British and more were female, and clonal diversity was possibly underestimated.

There are 16 residues in the CDR3. V usage is TRBV5-3 and J usage is TRBJ2-2, with D unclear. TRBV5-3 is classed as an ORF, of uncertain function. The receptor's source is an adult who received the AZD1222 COVID-19 vaccine. Sample: peripheral blood, taken 28 days after the second AZD1222 dose. CDR3 in amino acids: CVISNYGSKDTGELFF. Written as DNA, the CDR3 is TGTGTAATCTCAAATTACGGGTCCAAGGACACCGGGGAGCTGTTTTTT.